This T cell receptor (beta chain) was captured by sequencing in a study of spatial heterogeneity in lung cancer. V shed 6 bases and J 7 bases; nucleotides not matched to a gene: 6. Germline V lookup: CDR1 DFQATT, CDR2 SNEGSKA (reference sequence). This CDR3 region has 13 residues. TCRdb reprocessed the 5' RACE reads with MiXCR, giving one entry per CDR3 protein. The sample includes roughly 120,000 distinct CDR3 sequences, 9.5% to 15% seen only once; the top ten take 16%. This clonotype was seen only a few times. Specified time point: blood at routine non-recurrence follow-up after resection. Whole RNA from tumor, nontumor lung or frozen PBMC was sequenced unsorted.

The chain employs TRBV20-1 and TRBJ1-1; TRBD1 matches 12 bases. The sequencing used PBMCs, collected at follow-up. The receptor comes from a male donor with early-stage non-small cell lung cancer. CDR3 sequence reads: CSAPGQGALEAFF. The CDR3 DNA reads as TGCAGTGCGCCGGGACAGGGGGCTCTTGAAGCTTTCTTT.